This TCR beta chain was obtained from a study of T-cell reconstitution after alpha-beta-depleted transplantation in children. General study findings and limits: In some patients, recipient T cells and intrathymic progenitors surviving conditioning explained high day-60 diversity. A year post-transplant, T-cell counts and diversity derived mostly from newly produced T cells. Reportedly, only several hundred clones from non-depleted graft cells drove alpha-beta T-cell counts at about two months.

Researchers prepared the TCRbeta library using unique molecular identifiers, the study reports. TCRdb processed the PCR reads anew with MiXCR; each CDR3 protein has one entry. The data hold about 460,000 distinct CDR3 sequences, with 10% to 12% observed a single time. This clonotype was detected only a few times. Its antigen remains unidentified. The CDR3 is 15 residues long. Between the trimmed V and J ends, which lost 7 bases and 5 bases, there was a span of 18 bases. From germline, CDR1 is MNHEY and CDR2 SVGEGT. Material: PBMCs, mostly from graft donor cells, obtained 180 days after TCRalphabeta/CD19-depleted stem cell transplant. J is TRBJ2-1 and V is TRBV6-2 or TRBV6-3; D remains unclear. This receptor was obtained from a female patient aged 2 to 10 who had a stem cell transplant for aplastic anemia, so the T cells may come from the graft donor. The DNA for the CDR3 is TGTGCCAGCACCAAAGTAGGATCCCTTAACAATGAGCAGTTCTTC. This codes for CASTKVGSLNNEQFF.